This TCR beta chain is drawn from a study of CD8 T cells in Susac syndrome. A quantity of about 0.5 to 1 ug RNA underwent reverse transcription using random hexamers. The TCR beta CDR3 was amplified by immunoSEQ multiplex PCR across 54 Vbeta, 13 Jbeta. TCRdb fed the immunoSEQ multiplex PCR reads into MiXCR, producing one record per CDR3 protein. The top ten clones hold about 0.54% of a sample with 74,000 or so distinct CDR3 sequences, roughly 91% of them seen once. Regarding this clonotype: The antigen is unknown.

Sequencing targeted TCR beta in blood CD8+ and CD4+ T cells. The study's findings and limits: The authors found no clonal expansion in Susac syndrome CD4+ T cell repertoires.

Sequencing was performed on CD4+ T cells from PBMCs. The clonotype originates from a human donor with Susac syndrome.

DNA of the CDR3: TGTGCCAGCAGCGTAGGCCCTACTAGCACAGATACGCAGTATTTT. Translated: CASSVGPTSTDTQYF. This chain joins TRBV9 and TRBJ2-3; D gene uncertain. Per the germline V gene, CDR1 is SGDLS and CDR2 is YYNGEE. V lost 0 bases, J lost 0 bases, and 8 bases lay in between. CDR3 length equals 15 residues.